The clone carrying this T cell receptor beta chain was counted at least ten times. Antigen: not known. With 5 bases removed from V and 5 bases from J, the gap between germline ends came to 13 bases. The CDR3 consists of 15 residues. The germline V gene has CDR1 MNHEY and CDR2 SMNVEV (reference sequence). This sample is part of a study of immune heterogeneity within non-small cell lung tumors. Multiplex PCR relied on 32 V and 13 J primers to amplify TCR beta CDR3. TCRdb ran MiXCR on the multiplex PCR reads and lists one entry per CDR3 protein. The data contain some 19,000 distinct CDR3 sequences, 25% to 35% of them singletons. Study results and caveats: High-frequency T-cell receptor beta clonotypes differed largely between individual patients. A significant, moderate positive correlation (R about 0.34) linked local T-cell clonality and tumor mutational burden.

Bulk tumor gDNA, 550 to 750 ng per sample, served as the TCR template. Biopsy collection occurred during surgery, with several far-apart biopsies per primary tumor. It was patients with untreated, newly diagnosed non-small cell lung cancer who underwent curative surgery. The TCR comes from a man in his forties with non-small cell lung cancer. The gene calls are TRBV27 and TRBJ1-6, with D possibly being TRBD1 (5 bases). The sample taken for sequencing was lung tumor tissue. DNA for the CDR3: TGTGCCAGCAGTCTCCTTCGGGGCGATAATTCACCCCTCCACTTT. Translation: CASSLLRGDNSPLHF.